The 10 T cell receptor beta chains presented below share a single source sample, sequenced in a study of neoadjuvant nivolumab and ipilimumab in lung cancer. The assay was immunoSEQ multiplex PCR, and TCRdb's table has in-frame clones only and misses some. The table has about 29,000 clones, about 78% seen once. The specimen was tumor tissue, collected after neoadjuvant nivolumab, alone or with ipilimumab, at or shortly before surgery. These receptors all stem from an adult with non-small cell lung cancer.

The chain couples TRBV2 to TRBJ1-1; D not certain. CDR1 is SNHLY and CDR2 is FYNNEI in the germline V gene. Trimming stripped 5 bases from V and 1 base from J, with 8 bases between. The CDR3 spans 13 residues. CDR3 protein: CASSPLENTEAFF. The CDR3 DNA sequence: TGTGCCAGCAGTCCCCTGGAGAACACTGAAGCTTTCTTT.

The chain carries TRBV6-5 and TRBJ1-6; TRBD1 is a possible D gene (5 bases). The ends were cut back, 6 bases at V and 10 bases at J, with 16 bases in the middle. The germline CDR1 and CDR2 sequences are MNHEY and SVGAGI. This CDR3 is 14 amino acids long. CDR3 DNA sequence: TGTGCCAGCAGGCCGGGGCAGAGCCTATCACCCCTCCACTTT. This encodes CASRPGQSLSPLHF.

The chain uses TRBV7-2 and TRBJ1-1; D possibly corresponds to TRBD1 (5 bases). V lost 1 base to trimming and J lost 1 base, with 7 bases between them. Germline V gene data show CDR1 as SGHTA and CDR2 as FQGNSA. The CDR3 is 14 amino acids. CDR3 sequence reads: CASSLGGANTEAFF. Written as DNA, the CDR3 is TGTGCCAGCAGCTTAGGGGGCGCGAACACTGAAGCTTTCTTT. The complete variable domain, with remaining parts taken from reference TRBV7-2 and TRBJ1-1, reads GAGVSQSPSNKVTEKGKDVELRCDPISGHTALYWYRQSLGQGLEFLIYFQGNSAPDKSGLPSDRFSAERTGGSVSTLTIQRTQQEDSAVYLCASSLGGANTEAFFGQGTRLTVV.

The CDR3 loop is CASSPSGGAPRETQYF. DNA for the CDR3: TGTGCCAGCAGTCCTAGCGGGGGGGCGCCTCGGGAGACCCAGTACTTC. The gene calls are TRBV11-2 and TRBJ2-5; 12 bases fit TRBD2. This CDR3 is 16 amino acids long. Trimming removed 6 bases from V and 5 bases from J; junction bases left unmatched: 10. Germline assignment: CDR1 SGHAT and CDR2 FQNNGV.

CDR3 sequence: CASSEGGWGDNSPLHF. The CDR3 DNA reads TGTGCCAGCAGTGAAGGGGGGTGGGGAGATAATTCACCCCTCCACTTT. The genes are TRBV6-1 and TRBJ1-6, with D perhaps matching TRBD1 (5 bases). The CDR3 loop spans 16 amino acids. Trimming took off 1 base at V and 5 bases at J, with 12 bases between the two ends. The germline gives CDR1 MNHNS, CDR2 SASEGT.

CDR3: CASSWGTGDGDLHF. The CDR3 DNA sequence: TGTGCCAGCAGCTGGGGGACAGGGGATGGGGACCTCCACTTT. The rearrangement joins TRBV5-6 to TRBJ1-6, with 10 nucleotides matching TRBD1. J lost 15 bases, V lost 3 bases, and 9 bases had no gene match. Germline CDR1 reads SGHDT; CDR2 reads YYEEEE. The CDR3 runs to 14 residues.

The CDR3 loop reads CASSIEGLTEAFF. CDR3 coding DNA: TGTGCCAGTAGTATTGAGGGGTTGACTGAAGCTTTCTTT. The V and J genes are TRBV19 and TRBJ1-1; weak D call: TRBD1 (5 bases). Trimming shortened V by 3 bases and J by 5 bases, and 10 bases separated the two germline ends. The length of the CDR3 is 13 residues. Germline lookup yields CDR1 LNHDA and CDR2 SQIVND (reference sequence).

This clone has a handful of counts. The chain links TRBV4-2 to TRBJ1-1, with no clear D. V lost 4 bases to trimming and J lost 3 bases, with 9 bases between them. Germline V gene data show CDR1 as LGHNA and CDR2 as YNFKEQ. CDR3 length: 13 amino acids. CDR3 nucleotide sequence: TGTGCCAGCAGCCCTCGGGTCTACACTGAAGCTTTCTTT. Translation gives CASSPRVYTEAFF.

V is TRBV5-5 and J is TRBJ2-7, with D unclear. The germline gives CDR1 SGHKS, CDR2 YYEKEE (reference sequence). This CDR3 is built from 14 residues. V lost 4 bases and J 0 bases, leaving 11 bases between the germline ends. CDR3 in DNA: TGTGCCAGCAGCCCAATAGTAAGCTCCTACGAGCAGTACTTC. Protein: CASSPIVSSYEQYF.

The rearrangement uses TRBV10-3 and TRBJ2-6; no reliable D call. Trimming removed 3 bases at V and 0 bases at J, with 9 bases between. Germline lookup yields CDR1 ENHRY and CDR2 SYGVKD. The CDR3 consists of 16 residues. CDR3 coding DNA: TGTGCCATCAGTGACCCCCTAAGCTCTGGGGCCAACGTCCTGACTTTC. Its protein product is CAISDPLSSGANVLTF.